This TCR beta chain was found in a study of early T cells in non-severe SARS-CoV-2 infection. The wider study: Sequencing was performed on bulk RNA from unsorted whole blood, leaving chains unpaired.

This clonotype has just a few counts. Its target is unknown. Study-level points and caveats: Using VDJdb, the matching emphasized anti-spike CD8 responses while missing private and CD4 specificities.

In the library, individual cDNA molecules carried attached unique molecular identifiers. MiXCR, applied by TCRdb to the 5' RACE reads, yields one record per CDR3 protein. The sample yields over 50,000 distinct CDR3 sequences, 8% to 9% seen once. This receptor was obtained from an adult who was a healthcare worker with PCR-confirmed SARS-CoV-2 infection or an uninfected control (not recorded which). The sequenced sample was whole blood.

The CDR3: CASISSRSMNTEAFF. CDR3 nucleotides: TGTGCCAGCATATCATCGAGATCCATGAACACTGAAGCTTTCTTT. V and J are TRBV2 and TRBJ1-1, with D unclear. The CDR3 spans 15 residues. Germline values: CDR1 SNHLY, CDR2 FYNNEI. V was trimmed by 7 bases and J by 0 bases, leaving 15 bases between them.